This TCR beta chain came from a study of identical twins. Study findings and constraints: Shared out-of-frame alpha sequences (those common to twins) showed excess low generation probability. Beta out-of-frame sequences showed weaker excess twin sharing.

The CDR3 is 15 residues long. V lost 5 bases to trimming and J lost 4 bases; unmatched junction nucleotides: 9. In germline, CDR1 is SEHNR, CDR2 FQNEAQ (reference sequence). In its sample, this clonotype was seen a few times. Antigen unknown. TCRdb fed the 5' RACE reads into MiXCR, producing one record per CDR3 protein. The table shows under 900,000 distinct CDR3 sequences, with 10% to 15% occurring only once. The data also belong to a second study, concerning yellow fever vaccine responses in identical twins.

The rearrangement links TRBV7-9 to TRBJ2-7, with 9 bases matching TRBD1. The TCR comes from a woman under 30 in good health. Sequencing used PBMCs. Written as DNA, the CDR3 is TGTGCCAGCAGCCCTCGACAGGGGGTCGGTTACGAGCAGTACTTC. It yields the protein CASSPRQGVGYEQYF. Based on the CDR3 plus reference TRBV7-9 and TRBJ2-7, the full variable domain is DTGVSQNPRHKITKRGQNVTFRCDPISEHNRLYWYRQTLGQGPEFLTYFQNEAQLEKSRLLSDRFSAERPKGSFSTLEIQRTEQGDSAMYLCASSPRQGVGYEQYFGPGTRLTVT.